This T cell receptor beta chain derives from a study of CD8 T cells in Susac syndrome. Germline V gene data show CDR1 as SGHTA and CDR2 as FQGNSA. The CDR3 is made up of 14 amino acids. V lost 8 bases to trimming and J lost 4 bases, with 15 bases between them. cDNA came from roughly 0.47 to 1 ug RNA primed by random hexamers. The TCR beta CDR3 was amplified by immunoSEQ multiplex PCR across 54 Vbeta, 13 Jbeta. Each CDR3 protein gets one entry after TCRdb re-called the immunoSEQ multiplex PCR reads with MiXCR. Here the sample spans fewer than 350,000 distinct CDR3 sequences, approximately 85% being singletons. The sequenced target, TCR beta, came from blood CD8+ and CD4+ T cells. This clonotype was observed once.

The sequence was collected from a human donor with multiple sclerosis. The V and J genes are TRBV7-2 and TRBJ2-1; D perhaps matches TRBD2 (7 bases). The specimen sequenced was CD8+ T cells from PBMCs. CDR3 sequence reads: CASRKAGTYNEQFF. The CDR3 coding sequence is TGTGCCAGCCGGAAAGCGGGGACATACAATGAGCAGTTCTTC.